The 13 T cell receptor beta chains presented below share a single source sample, sequenced in a study of blood T cell repertoires in COVID-19. TCRdb's table, derived via immunoSEQ multiplex PCR, lists solely in-frame clones and lacks some. Of around 180,000 clones detected, roughly 70% appear once; the ten largest clones hold approximately 3%. Sequenced sample: peripheral blood. The source is a woman aged 80 or over with acute or convalescent COVID-19.

The chain combines TRBV28 with TRBJ2-1; perhaps TRBD2 as D (6 bases). The length of the CDR3 is 13 residues. Germline CDR1 reads MDHEN; CDR2 reads SYDVKM. The CDR3: CATRRGYYNEQFF. The CDR3 DNA is TGTGCTACCAGGCGGGGCTACTACAATGAGCAGTTCTTC.

This clone was detected once. The V and J genes are TRBV27 and TRBJ2-1; no clear D. CDR3 length: 18 residues. V lost 9 bases to trimming and J lost 0 bases, with 24 bases between them. Per the germline V gene, CDR1 is MNHEY and CDR2 is SMNVEV (reference sequence). CDR3 protein: CASANPLRVRSSYNEQFF. The CDR3, as DNA: TGTGCCAGTGCTAATCCGTTACGGGTTAGGAGCTCCTACAATGAGCAGTTCTTC.

The chain is built from TRBV18 and TRBJ2-1; 11 bases fit TRBD2. V dropped 3 bases and J dropped 5; count of bases not matched to a gene: 0. CDR3 length: 14 residues. Germline CDR1 is KGHSH and CDR2 is LQKENI. The CDR3 region has the DNA TGTGCCAGCTCACCGGGACTAGCGGACAATGAGCAGTTCTTC. Amino acids: CASSPGLADNEQFF.

The V gene is TRBV7-8, the J gene TRBJ2-6, with TRBD2 matching 13 bases. Germline CDR1 reads SGHVS; CDR2 reads FQNEAQ. This CDR3 has 18 residues. Trimming removed 5 bases from V and 1 base from J; junction bases left unmatched: 5. CDR3 amino acids: CASSTTSGRNSGANVLTF. The CDR3 nucleotides read TGTGCCAGCAGCACGACTAGCGGGAGGAATTCTGGGGCCAACGTCCTGACTTTC.

The J gene is TRBJ2-1, the V gene TRBV24-1, with D perhaps matching TRBD2 (6 bases). Germline CDR1 is KGHDR and CDR2 is SFDVKD. Trimming cost V 3 bases and J 8 bases, with 13 bases left between them. The length of the CDR3 is 14 residues. CDR3 DNA sequence: TGTGCCACCAGTGATCCGGCGCGGGACGATGAGCAGTTCTTC. Translation gives CATSDPARDDEQFF.

This chain uses TRBV3-1 (or the pseudogene TRBV3-2) with TRBJ2-5; D remains ambiguous. V was trimmed by 4 bases and J by 0 bases, leaving 12 bases between them. The CDR3 totals 15 residues. Germline V lookup: CDR1 LGHDT, CDR2 YNNKEL (reference sequence). CDR3 sequence (DNA): TGTGCCAGCAGCCCGCTAGGAAGGTACCAAGAGACCCAGTACTTC. It yields the protein CASSPLGRYQETQYF.

The chain is built from TRBV5-5 and TRBJ2-1, with D perhaps matching TRBD2 (5 bases). This CDR3 region has 17 residues. Germline CDR1 SGHKS, CDR2 YYEKEE (reference sequence). V lost 4 bases, J lost 2 bases, and 19 bases lay in between. CDR3 bases: TGTGCCAGCAGCCTGAACTGGGGAGACGCCACCTACAATGAGCAGTTCTTC. It encodes CASSLNWGDATYNEQFF.

The sample holds many counts of this clone. This chain links TRBV5-6 with TRBJ2-7; D gene ambiguous. The length of the CDR3 is 13 residues. The V end was cut by 2 bases, the J end by 6 bases, with 12 bases between. Germline V gene sequence: CDR1 SGHDT, CDR2 YYEEEE. CDR3 nucleotide sequence: TGTGCCAGCAGCTTAGTTTCCGGTGTCGAGCAGTACTTC. Its protein is CASSLVSGVEQYF.

V is TRBV6-2 or TRBV6-3 and J is TRBJ2-5; 10 positions match TRBD2. This CDR3 is built from 19 residues. Per germline, CDR1 MNHEY and CDR2 SVGEGT. Trimming cost V 0 bases and J 1 base; bases outside gene matches: 11. CDR3 amino acids: CASSYSKASGRRAQETQYF. CDR3 nucleotide sequence: TGTGCCAGCAGTTACTCGAAGGCTAGCGGGAGACGCGCCCAAGAGACCCAGTACTTC.

The chain is built from TRBV18 and TRBJ2-7, with a possible D match to TRBD2 (6 bases). CDR3 size: 11 residues. The V gene's germline CDR1 is KGHSH and CDR2 LQKENI. V was clipped by 4 bases and J by 5 bases, with 6 bases between them. The chain's CDR3 is CASSRGDEQYF. CDR3 DNA sequence: TGTGCCAGCTCACGGGGGGACGAGCAGTACTTC.

The chain links TRBV21-1 to TRBJ1-2. TRBV21-1 is a documented pseudogene. This CDR3 contains 13 residues. CDR3 loop: CASSYKRREGYTF. In DNA form, the CDR3 reads TGTGCCAGCAGCTACAAAAGAAGGGAGGGCTACACCTTC.

The chain recombines TRBV30 with TRBJ1-4; unclear D gene. Trimming removed 2 bases from V and 8 bases from J, with 12 bases in between. This CDR3 has 13 residues. Germline values: CDR1 GTSNPN, CDR2 SVGIG (reference sequence). The CDR3 DNA is TGTGCCTGGAGTCTCGGACTTGGGGAAAAACTGTTTTTT. It translates to CAWSLGLGEKLFF.

The chain combines TRBV19 with TRBJ2-2; D possibly corresponds to TRBD2 (6 bases). The germline CDR1 and CDR2 sequences are LNHDA and SQIVND (reference sequence). V was pared by 4 bases and J by 3 bases, with 12 bases between. CDR3 length: 15 residues. This CDR3 is CASSTGVPDTGELFF. The CDR3 nucleotides are TGTGCCAGTAGTACGGGGGTCCCGGACACCGGGGAGCTGTTTTTT.